This T cell receptor beta chain appears in the sequencing data of a study of Graves' ophthalmopathy and Graves' hyperthyroidism. The CDR3 is 12 amino acids. Trimming cost V 6 bases and J 16 bases; bases outside gene matches: 7. Germline V CDR1 and CDR2: MGHRA, YSYEKL. Ineligible for inclusion were patients with other autoimmune diseases, uncontrolled infections, pregnancy or lactation. This clonotype has at least ten counts. Its cognate antigen is unknown. Study findings and constraints: Blood also carried most expanded thyroid clonotypes exceeding 0.001 frequency.

The TCR beta CDR3 regions underwent amplification from RNA transcripts. HTBI-primed RT-PCR formed the first round, and a multiplex PCR formed the second. TCRdb re-called the multiplex PCR reads with MiXCR, one entry per CDR3 protein. This sample carries 650,000 to 800,000 distinct CDR3 sequences, just over 40% of them seen once, and the ten largest clones take more than 2.5%. The chain recombines TRBV4-1 with TRBJ1-6; 9 bases are shared with TRBD1. This receptor was identified in an adult man with Graves' ophthalmopathy. Sequences were obtained from peripheral blood. CDR3 DNA sequence: TGCGCCAGCAGTCCTCCGGACAGGGGACTCCACTTT. Translated: CASSPPDRGLHF.